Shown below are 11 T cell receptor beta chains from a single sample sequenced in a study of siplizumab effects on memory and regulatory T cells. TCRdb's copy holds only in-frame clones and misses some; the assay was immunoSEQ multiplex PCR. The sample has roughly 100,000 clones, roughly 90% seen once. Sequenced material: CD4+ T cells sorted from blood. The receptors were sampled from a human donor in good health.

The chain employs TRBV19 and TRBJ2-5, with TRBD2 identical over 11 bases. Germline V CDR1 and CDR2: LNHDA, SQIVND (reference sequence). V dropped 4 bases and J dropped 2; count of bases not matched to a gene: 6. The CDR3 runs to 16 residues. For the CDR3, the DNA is TGTGCCAGTAGTACTCCGGGACTAGCGGTTCAAGAGACCCAGTACTTC. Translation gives CASSTPGLAVQETQYF.

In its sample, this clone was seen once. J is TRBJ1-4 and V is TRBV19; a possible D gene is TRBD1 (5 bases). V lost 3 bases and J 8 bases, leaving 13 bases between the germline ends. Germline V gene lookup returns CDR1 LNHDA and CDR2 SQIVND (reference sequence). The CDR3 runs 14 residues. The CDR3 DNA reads TGTGCCAGTAGTATGAGGTCAGGGAGGGAAAAACTGTTTTTT. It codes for CASSMRSGREKLFF.

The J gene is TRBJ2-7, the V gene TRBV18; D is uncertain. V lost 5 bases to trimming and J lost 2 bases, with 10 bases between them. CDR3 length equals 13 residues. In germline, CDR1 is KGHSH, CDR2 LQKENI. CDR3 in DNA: TGTGCCAGCTCAACAGAACGAACCTACGAGCAGTACTTC. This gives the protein CASSTERTYEQYF.

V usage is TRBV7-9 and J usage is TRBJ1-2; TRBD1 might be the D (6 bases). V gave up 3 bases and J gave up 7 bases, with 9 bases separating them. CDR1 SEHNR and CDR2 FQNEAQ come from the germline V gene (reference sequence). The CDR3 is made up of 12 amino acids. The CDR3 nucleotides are TGTGCCAGCAGCTTGACAGGACCTGGCTACACCTTC. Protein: CASSLTGPGYTF.

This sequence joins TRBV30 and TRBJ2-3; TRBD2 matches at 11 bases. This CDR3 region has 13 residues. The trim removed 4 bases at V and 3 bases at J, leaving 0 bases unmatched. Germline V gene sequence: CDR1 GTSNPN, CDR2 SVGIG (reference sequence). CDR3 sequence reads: CAWTSGRTDTQYF. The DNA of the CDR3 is TGTGCCTGGACTAGCGGGAGGACAGATACGCAGTATTTT.

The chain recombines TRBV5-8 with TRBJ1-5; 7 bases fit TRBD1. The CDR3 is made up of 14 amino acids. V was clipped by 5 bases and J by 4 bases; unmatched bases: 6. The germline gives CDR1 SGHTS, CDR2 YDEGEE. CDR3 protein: CASRQTGTNQPQHF. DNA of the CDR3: TGTGCCAGCAGACAGACAGGGACTAATCAGCCCCAGCATTTT.

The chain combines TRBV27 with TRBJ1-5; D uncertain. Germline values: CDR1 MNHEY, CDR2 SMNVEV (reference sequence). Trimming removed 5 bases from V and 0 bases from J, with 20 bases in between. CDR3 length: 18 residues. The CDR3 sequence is CASSPYPTSENSNQPQHF. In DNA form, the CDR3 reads TGTGCCAGCAGTCCCTACCCTACCAGCGAAAATAGCAATCAGCCCCAGCATTTT.

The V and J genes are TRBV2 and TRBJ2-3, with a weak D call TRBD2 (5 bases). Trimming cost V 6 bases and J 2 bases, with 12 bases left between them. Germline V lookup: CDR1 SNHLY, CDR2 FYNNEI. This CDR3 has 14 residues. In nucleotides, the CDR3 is TGTGCCAGCAGGACCGGACTTCCCACAGATACGCAGTATTTT. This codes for CASRTGLPTDTQYF.

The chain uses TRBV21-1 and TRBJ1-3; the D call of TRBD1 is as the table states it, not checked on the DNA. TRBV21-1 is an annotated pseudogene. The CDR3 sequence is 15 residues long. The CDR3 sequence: CASPQGDSSGNTIYF. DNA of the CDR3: TGTGCCAGTCCACAGGGGGACAGCTCTGGAAACACCATATATTTT.

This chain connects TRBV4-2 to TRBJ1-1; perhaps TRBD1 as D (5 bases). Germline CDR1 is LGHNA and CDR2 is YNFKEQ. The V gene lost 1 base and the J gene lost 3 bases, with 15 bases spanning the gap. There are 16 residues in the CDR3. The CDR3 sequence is CASSQGVQGTDTEAFF. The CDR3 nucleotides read TGTGCCAGCAGCCAAGGCGTCCAGGGAACGGACACTGAAGCTTTCTTT.

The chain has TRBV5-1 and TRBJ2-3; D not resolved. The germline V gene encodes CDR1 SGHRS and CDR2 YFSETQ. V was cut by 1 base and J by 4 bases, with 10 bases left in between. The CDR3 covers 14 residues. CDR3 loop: CASSLNVDADTQYF. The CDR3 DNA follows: TGCGCCAGCAGCTTGAACGTTGACGCAGATACGCAGTATTTT.